The entry below describes one TCR beta chain. Measured with immunoSEQ multiplex PCR; TCRdb has only the in-frame clones, and not every one. The sample has fewer than 110,000 clones, approximately 89% seen once. This sample was taken from a study of blood T cell repertoires in COVID-19. Across the whole study: Italy, Spain and the United States were the sources of the convalescent and acute COVID-19 samples.

The CDR3 spans 13 residues. The ends were cut back, 6 bases at V and 7 bases at J, with 16 bases in the middle. The V call is TRBV12-3 or TRBV12-4, the J call TRBJ2-7; D might be TRBD2 (6 bases). The receptor's source is a man between 45 and 60 years old with active or convalescent COVID-19. The specimen sequenced was peripheral blood. The CDR3 region is CASRPGGTGEQYF. Written as DNA, the CDR3 is TGTGCCAGCAGACCCGGCGGGACGGGGGAGCAGTACTTC.